A single TCR beta chain is shown here with its context. These data come from a study of low-dose radiotherapy and immunotherapy resistance in tumors. At the level of the study: It was 1 Gy per fraction every two weeks that Cohort 2 received, adding up to 13 Gy over 26 weeks. The regimen for patients comprised intravenous nivolumab 240 mg every two weeks plus intravenous ipilimumab 1 mg/kg every six weeks. Intravenous cyclophosphamide 200 mg/m2 was given every two weeks, one day before radiation and immunotherapy. A dose of 300 mg of oral aspirin was taken by patients daily for four cycles from cycle 1 day 1.

Gene-specific TRAV and TRBV primers were used for first-strand cDNA, covering alpha and beta chains. Using a constant-region primer together with a V-primer adapter, TCRs were subjected to roughly 20 PCR cycles of amplification. TCRdb ran MiXCR on the reads and lists one entry per CDR3 protein. Among 5,500 to 6,500 distinct CDR3 sequences, about 72% were seen once, and the ten largest hold 12%. This clonotype originated in a human donor with advanced metastatic prostate, ovarian, gallbladder or colorectal cancer (not recorded which). This table probably holds off-target reads from a library built for another chain.

The CDR3 DNA follows: TGTGCCAGCAGCCTACGGACTAGCGGGAGTGGTGGGGATACGCAGTATTTT. Translated, it gives CASSLRTSGSGGDTQYF. V and J are TRBV11-3 and TRBJ2-3; 13 bases are a match to TRBD2. The CDR3 covers 17 residues. CDR1 and CDR2 from the germline V gene are SGHNT and YENEEA. J lost 6 bases, V lost 5 bases, and 11 bases had no gene match.